The 27 T cell receptor beta chains presented below share a single source sample, sequenced in a study of cytomegalovirus exposure and HLA in healthy donors. The PCR used 60 Vbeta and 13 Jbeta primers. The method was immunoSEQ multiplex PCR; TCRdb's version includes in-frame clones alone and lacks a portion of them. The table lists more than 140,000 clones, around 80% of them singletons. Sequencing was carried out using PBMCs. All receptors come from a man younger than 35 in good health and CMV-seropositive.

This rearrangement joins TRBV6-5 to TRBJ1-2; a possible D gene is TRBD1 (5 bases). The V and J ends lost 10 bases and 2 bases respectively, with 8 bases between them. CDR3 length equals 11 residues. Germline assignment: CDR1 MNHEY and CDR2 SVGAGI. The chain's CDR3 is CATKGNYGYTF. CDR3 bases: TGTGCCACTAAGGGGAACTATGGCTACACCTTC.

This sequence joins TRBV19 and TRBJ2-7; D possibly corresponds to TRBD1 (6 bases). Per germline, CDR1 LNHDA and CDR2 SQIVND (reference sequence). With 5 bases removed from V and 0 bases from J, the gap between germline ends came to 11 bases. The CDR3 has 14 residues. The CDR3 reads CASSWSDSSYEQYF. CDR3 DNA: TGTGCCAGTAGTTGGTCGGACAGCTCCTACGAGCAGTACTTC.

V is TRBV12-5 and J is TRBJ2-1, with a tentative D call TRBD2 (5 bases). Trimming cost V 1 base and J 10 bases, with 5 bases left between them. Germline CDR1 is LGHNT and CDR2 is FRNRAP. The CDR3 consists of 11 residues. The CDR3 reads CASGLGREQFF. CDR3 sequence (DNA): TGTGCTAGTGGTTTGGGGAGGGAGCAGTTCTTC.

The CDR3 DNA reads as TGCAGCGTTGAGTCACAGGGGGTCGAGACCCAGTACTTC. Amino acid sequence: CSVESQGVETQYF. The J gene is TRBJ2-5, the V gene TRBV29-1; 8 bases match TRBD1. This CDR3 spans 13 amino acids. The trim removed 3 bases at V and 5 bases at J, leaving 5 bases unmatched. CDR1 and CDR2 from the germline V gene are SQVTM and ANQGSEA.

For this clone: The same CDR3 also results from other DNA sequences found in this sample. The chain employs TRBV19 and TRBJ1-1; perhaps TRBD1 as D (5 bases). The germline CDR1 and CDR2 sequences are LNHDA and SQIVND (reference sequence). The CDR3 loop spans 14 amino acids. V lost 3 bases and J 0 bases, leaving 8 bases between the germline ends. The CDR3 region has the DNA TGTGCCAGTAGTATGGGGCACTTGAACACTGAAGCTTTCTTT. This gives the protein CASSMGHLNTEAFF.

This clone was observed once. This sequence joins TRBV10-3 and TRBJ1-3; D may be TRBD1 (5 bases). The CDR3 consists of 14 residues. The germline CDR1 and CDR2 sequences are ENHRY and SYGVKD. V lost 7 bases and J lost 0, with 10 bases in between. CDR3 amino acids: CAIKSQGSGNTIYF. CDR3 DNA: TGTGCCATCAAATCCCAGGGCTCTGGAAACACCATATATTTT.

The rearrangement links TRBV6-5 to TRBJ1-5; TRBD1 is a possible D gene (5 bases). CDR3 length: 15 amino acids. Germline loops: CDR1 MNHEY, CDR2 SVGAGI. The V and J ends lost 2 bases and 0 bases respectively, with 8 bases between them. CDR3 sequence reads: CASSYGHNSNQPQHF. The DNA of the CDR3 is TGTGCCAGCAGTTACGGACACAATAGCAATCAGCCCCAGCATTTT.

The chain is built from TRBV19 and TRBJ1-1, with a weak D call TRBD1 (6 bases). Looked up from germline, CDR1 is LNHDA and CDR2 is SQIVND (reference sequence). The CDR3 consists of 14 residues. Trimming removed 7 bases at V and 4 bases at J, with 16 bases between. The CDR3 sequence: CASNPGGASTEAFF. In DNA, the CDR3 is TGTGCCAGTAACCCTGGGGGGGCGAGCACTGAAGCTTTCTTT.

This clone was picked up a small number of times. J is TRBJ2-1 and V is TRBV7-9, with 15 bases fitting TRBD2. Unmatched junction bases numbered 9, after V lost 5 bases and J lost 10 bases. Germline assignment: CDR1 SEHNR and CDR2 FQNEAQ (reference sequence). This CDR3 comprises 16 residues. The CDR3 region is CASSPRTSGRAVEQFF. The CDR3 nucleotides are TGTGCCAGCAGCCCTCGGACTAGCGGGAGGGCAGTAGAGCAGTTCTTC. Full variable domain (outside the CDR3, taken from reference TRBV7-9 and TRBJ2-1): DTGVSQNPRHKITKRGQNVTFRCDPISEHNRLYWYRQTLGQGPEFLTYFQNEAQLEKSRLLSDRFSAERPKGSFSTLEIQRTEQGDSAMYLCASSPRTSGRAVEQFFGPGTRLTVL.

The CDR3 DNA reads as TGCAGCGTTGAACGGTTCACCGGGGAGCTGTTTTTT. This translates into CSVERFTGELFF. The chain joins TRBV29-1 to TRBJ2-2; D is undetermined. The CDR3 spans 12 residues. The germline V gene encodes CDR1 SQVTM and CDR2 ANQGSEA. Trimming pared 2 bases from V and 4 bases from J, leaving 5 bases between.

The rearrangement uses TRBV5-1 and TRBJ2-5; 7 nucleotides align to TRBD1. The CDR3 loop spans 14 amino acids. The V gene's germline CDR1 is SGHRS and CDR2 YFSETQ. The V segment lost 1 base and the J segment 10 bases; nucleotides outside the gene matches: 10. This CDR3 is CASSLRQGDWGQYF. The DNA of the CDR3 is TGCGCCAGCAGCTTGCGACAGGGAGACTGGGGCCAGTACTTC.

The V and J genes are TRBV14 and TRBJ2-7; possibly TRBD2 for D (6 bases). V dropped 1 base and J dropped 0 bases, with 16 bases sitting between them. The CDR3 contains 17 residues. CDR1 and CDR2 (germline): SGHDN, FVKESK. The CDR3 nucleotides read TGTGCCAGCAGCCAAGGACTACTAGCTGACAGCTCCTACGAGCAGTACTTC. Translation gives CASSQGLLADSSYEQYF. Supplemented by reference TRBV14 and TRBJ2-7, the full variable domain reads EAGVTQFPSHSVIEKGQTVTLRCDPISGHDNLYWYRRVMGKEIKFLLHFVKESKQDESGMPNNRFLAERTGGTYSTLKVQPAELEDSGVYFCASSQGLLADSSYEQYFGPGTRLTVT.

The rearrangement joins TRBV6-1 to TRBJ1-5; D perhaps matches TRBD1 (5 bases). Germline lookup yields CDR1 MNHNS and CDR2 SASEGT. V lost 3 bases and J lost 0, with 18 bases in between. The CDR3 loop spans 18 amino acids. CDR3 region: CASSDRGTVYYSNQPQHF. The CDR3 DNA follows: TGTGCCAGCAGTGATCGGGGGACTGTTTATTATAGCAATCAGCCCCAGCATTTT.

The chain uses TRBV10-1 and TRBJ2-7; 8 nucleotides line up with TRBD2. V lost 3 bases, J lost 0 bases, and 4 bases stayed unmatched. The CDR3 consists of 15 residues. CDR1 and CDR2 from the germline V gene are WNHNN and SYGVQD (reference sequence). The CDR3 DNA reads as TGCGCCAGCAGTGAAAGCGGGAGCCTCTCCTACGAGCAGTACTTC. Its translation: CASSESGSLSYEQYF.

The rearrangement uses TRBV9 and TRBJ2-3; possibly TRBD2 for D (5 bases). The ends were cut back, 0 bases at V and 0 bases at J, with 8 bases in the middle. The CDR3 extends over 15 amino acids. Germline lookup yields CDR1 SGDLS and CDR2 YYNGEE. DNA of the CDR3: TGTGCCAGCAGCGTAGGCGGGTTGAGCACAGATACGCAGTATTTT. Translated: CASSVGGLSTDTQYF. The full variable domain, in which reference TRBV9 and TRBJ2-3 provide the parts outside the CDR3, is DSGVTQTPKHLITATGQRVTLRCSPRSGDLSVYWYQQSLDQGLQFLIQYYNGEERAKGNILERFSAQQFPDLHSELNLSSLELGDSALYFCASSVGGLSTDTQYFGPGTRLTVL.

The rearrangement uses TRBV19 and TRBJ1-5, with 8 bases lining up with TRBD1. CDR3 length: 14 residues. Germline assignment: CDR1 LNHDA and CDR2 SQIVND (reference sequence). V lost 5 bases to trimming and J lost 3 bases; unmatched junction nucleotides: 3. The CDR3 is CASSSDRDNQPQHF. Written as DNA, the CDR3 is TGTGCCAGTAGTTCGGACAGGGACAATCAGCCCCAGCATTTT.

This sequence joins TRBV5-1 and TRBJ2-7; possible D gene TRBD1, 6 bases. Looked up from germline, CDR1 is SGHRS and CDR2 is YFSETQ. V was pared by 4 bases and J by 1 base, with 9 bases between. The CDR3 extends over 13 amino acids. The CDR3 region has the DNA TGCGCCAGCAGCACGGACAGATCCTACGAGCAGTACTTC. Amino acid sequence: CASSTDRSYEQYF.

This clone was observed a single time. This chain uses TRBV28 with TRBJ2-1; perhaps TRBD2 as D (7 bases). V shed 6 bases and J shed 4 bases, with 25 bases lying between them. The CDR3 consists of 18 residues. CDR1 and CDR2 from the germline V gene are MDHEN and SYDVKM. This CDR3 is CASSSGEWLAEKYNEQFF. Written as DNA, the CDR3 is TGTGCCAGCAGCTCAGGGGAGTGGCTAGCGGAAAAGTACAATGAGCAGTTCTTC. The entire variable domain, with the rest obtained from reference TRBV28 and TRBJ2-1, is as follows: DVKVTQSSRYLVKRTGEKVFLECVQDMDHENMFWYRQDPGLGLRLIYFSYDVKMKEKGDIPEGYSVSREKKERFSLILESASTNQTSMYLCASSSGEWLAEKYNEQFFGPGTRLTVL.

The V gene is TRBV7-9, the J gene TRBJ1-1, with D possibly being TRBD1 (6 bases). Trimming took off 1 base at V and 0 bases at J, with 9 bases between the two ends. This CDR3 is 15 amino acids long. Germline CDR1 reads SEHNR; CDR2 reads FQNEAQ (reference sequence). Here the CDR3 reads CASSLGTVMNTEAFF. CDR3 DNA sequence: TGTGCCAGCAGCTTAGGGACAGTGATGAACACTGAAGCTTTCTTT.

The table lists this clone with a few counts. The V and J genes are TRBV27 and TRBJ2-1; D is undetermined. V lost 3 bases to trimming and J lost 1 base, with 4 bases between them. Germline CDR1 reads MNHEY; CDR2 reads SMNVEV (reference sequence). The CDR3 covers 13 residues. CDR3 sequence (DNA): TGTGCCAGCAGTTTTAGTTCCTACAATGAGCAGTTCTTC. Translating it yields CASSFSSYNEQFF.

This chain links TRBV15 with TRBJ2-1, with 8 bases fitting TRBD2. The CDR3 covers 16 residues. Germline trimming cut 5 bases from V and 1 base from J; bases unmatched to any gene: 7. Per the germline V gene, CDR1 is LNHNV and CDR2 is YYDKDF (reference sequence). The CDR3 is CATSPLSGESYNEQFF. For the CDR3, the DNA is TGTGCCACCAGCCCCCTTAGCGGGGAATCCTACAATGAGCAGTTCTTC.

This clone came up a few times. The gene calls are TRBV28 and TRBJ1-2; TRBD1 aligns across 10 bases. Germline CDR1 MDHEN, CDR2 SYDVKM. Losses at the gene ends were 4 bases for V and 4 bases for J; bases not matched to a gene: 9. The CDR3 spans 16 residues. The chain's CDR3 is CASSSFDRGPGYGYTF. CDR3 bases: TGTGCCAGCAGTTCCTTTGACAGGGGGCCGGGCTATGGCTACACCTTC.

This clone was counted a few times. The CDR3: CATSLGRGEAFF. The CDR3, as DNA: TGTGCCACCAGCCTGGGGAGAGGTGAAGCTTTCTTT. This sequence joins TRBV15 and TRBJ1-1; unclear D gene. V lost 5 bases and J 7 bases, leaving 11 bases between the germline ends. CDR1 is LNHNV, CDR2 YYDKDF, per germline (reference sequence). This CDR3 is 12 amino acids long.

CDR3 nucleotide sequence: TGCGCCAGCAGTGGGTTTCGAGGGGGACAGGGGGCAGACGAGCAGTACTTC. It is translated as CASSGFRGGQGADEQYF. The chain has TRBV10-1 and TRBJ2-7; 12 bases are a match to TRBD1. The germline gives CDR1 WNHNN, CDR2 SYGVQD (reference sequence). The CDR3 covers 17 residues. The V and J ends lost 4 bases and 5 bases, in that order; junction bases with no gene match: 12.

The chain employs TRBV14 and TRBJ2-2; 9 positions agree with TRBD1. CDR3 size: 17 residues. J lost 5 bases, V lost 3 bases, and 10 bases had no gene match. The germline V gene has CDR1 SGHDN and CDR2 FVKESK. The CDR3 DNA reads as TGTGCCAGCAGCCACCTCCCGGGACAGGGAGGAACCGGGGAGCTGTTTTTT. Its translation: CASSHLPGQGGTGELFF.

The V call is TRBV9, the J call TRBJ1-1, with 10 bases matching TRBD1. The CDR3 runs 14 residues. V shed 2 bases, J shed 5 bases, and the junction held 3 bases outside the gene matches. The germline CDR1 and CDR2 sequences are SGDLS and YYNGEE. The CDR3 sequence: CASSVDRGRTEAFF. In nucleotides, the CDR3 is TGTGCCAGCAGCGTGGACAGGGGGAGGACTGAAGCTTTCTTT. Based on the CDR3 plus reference TRBV9 and TRBJ1-1, the full variable domain is DSGVTQTPKHLITATGQRVTLRCSPRSGDLSVYWYQQSLDQGLQFLIQYYNGEERAKGNILERFSAQQFPDLHSELNLSSLELGDSALYFCASSVDRGRTEAFFGQGTRLTVV.

The chain links TRBV14 to TRBJ2-7, with 10 bases identical to TRBD1. The CDR3 consists of 16 residues. V was pared by 4 bases and J by 3 bases, with 9 bases of the junction left unmatched. The germline V gene has CDR1 SGHDN and CDR2 FVKESK. CDR3 protein: CASSRQHWTGGYEQYF. Here the CDR3 DNA reads TGTGCCAGCAGCCGACAACATTGGACAGGGGGCTACGAGCAGTACTTC. Based on the CDR3 plus reference TRBV14 and TRBJ2-7, the full variable domain is EAGVTQFPSHSVIEKGQTVTLRCDPISGHDNLYWYRRVMGKEIKFLLHFVKESKQDESGMPNNRFLAERTGGTYSTLKVQPAELEDSGVYFCASSRQHWTGGYEQYFGPGTRLTVT.